This T cell receptor (beta chain) was identified in a study of blood T cell repertoires in COVID-19. Only in-frame clones appear in the TCRdb table, and some are missing; sequencing was by immunoSEQ multiplex PCR. The data hold more than 300,000 clones, with roughly 90% observed a single time. All enrollees were about 18 to 95 years old and from roughly 26 US areas. Cohorts were assigned according to the clinical history that participants reported. The origin of this receptor is a woman aged 30 to 39 who had been exposed to COVID-19. Sequenced sample: PBMCs or T cells enriched from blood (not recorded which).

The CDR3 is CASSLNRVIAFF. CDR3 DNA sequence: TGTGCCAGCAGTTTAAACAGGGTCATAGCTTTCTTT. The chain couples TRBV12-3 or TRBV12-4 to TRBJ1-1; D possibly corresponds to TRBD1 (6 bases). Trimming took 2 bases from V and 10 from J, leaving 11 bases between them. This CDR3 has 12 residues.